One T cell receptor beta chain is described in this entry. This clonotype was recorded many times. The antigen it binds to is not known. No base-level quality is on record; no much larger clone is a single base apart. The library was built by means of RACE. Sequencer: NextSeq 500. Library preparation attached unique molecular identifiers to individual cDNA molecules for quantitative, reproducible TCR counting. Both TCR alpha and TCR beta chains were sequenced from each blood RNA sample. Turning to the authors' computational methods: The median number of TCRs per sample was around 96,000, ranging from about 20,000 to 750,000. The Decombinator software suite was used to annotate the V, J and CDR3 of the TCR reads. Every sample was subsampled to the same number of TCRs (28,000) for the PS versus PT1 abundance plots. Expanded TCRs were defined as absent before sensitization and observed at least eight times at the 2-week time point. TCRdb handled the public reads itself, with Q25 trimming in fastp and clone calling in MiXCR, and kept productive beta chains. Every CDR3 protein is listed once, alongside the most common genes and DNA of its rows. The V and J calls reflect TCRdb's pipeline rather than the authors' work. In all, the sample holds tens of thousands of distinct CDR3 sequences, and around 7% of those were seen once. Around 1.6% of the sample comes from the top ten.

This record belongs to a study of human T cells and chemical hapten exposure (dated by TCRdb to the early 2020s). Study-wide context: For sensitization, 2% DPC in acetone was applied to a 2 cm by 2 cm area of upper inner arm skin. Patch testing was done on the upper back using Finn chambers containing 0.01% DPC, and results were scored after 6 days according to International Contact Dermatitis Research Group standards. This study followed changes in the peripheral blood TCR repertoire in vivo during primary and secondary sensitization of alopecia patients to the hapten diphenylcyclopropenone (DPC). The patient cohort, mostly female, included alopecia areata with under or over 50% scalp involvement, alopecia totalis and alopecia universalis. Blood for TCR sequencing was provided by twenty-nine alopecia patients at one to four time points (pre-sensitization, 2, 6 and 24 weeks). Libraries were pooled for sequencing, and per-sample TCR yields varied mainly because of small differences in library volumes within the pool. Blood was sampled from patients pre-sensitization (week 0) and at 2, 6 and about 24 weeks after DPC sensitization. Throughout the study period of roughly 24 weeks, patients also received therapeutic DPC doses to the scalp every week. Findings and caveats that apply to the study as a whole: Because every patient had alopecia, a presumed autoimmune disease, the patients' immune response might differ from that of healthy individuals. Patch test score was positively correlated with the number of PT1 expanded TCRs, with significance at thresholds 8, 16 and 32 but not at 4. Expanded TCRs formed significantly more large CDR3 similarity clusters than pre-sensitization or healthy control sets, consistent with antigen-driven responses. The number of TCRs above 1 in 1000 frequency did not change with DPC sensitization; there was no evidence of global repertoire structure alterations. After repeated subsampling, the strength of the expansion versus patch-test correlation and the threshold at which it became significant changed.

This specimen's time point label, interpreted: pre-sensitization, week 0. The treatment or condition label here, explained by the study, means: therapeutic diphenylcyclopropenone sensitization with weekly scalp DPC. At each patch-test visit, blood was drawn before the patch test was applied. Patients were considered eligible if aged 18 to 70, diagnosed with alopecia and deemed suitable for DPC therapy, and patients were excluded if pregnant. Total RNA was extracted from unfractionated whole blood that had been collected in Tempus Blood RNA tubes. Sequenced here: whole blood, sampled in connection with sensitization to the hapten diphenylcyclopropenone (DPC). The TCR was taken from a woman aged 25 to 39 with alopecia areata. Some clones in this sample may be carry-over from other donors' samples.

The nucleotide sequence reads as follows: TGTGCCAGCAGTTACTCGGCCAGGGGGGATCAGCCCCAGCATTTT. It codes for CASSYSARGDQPQHF. Recombination joined TRBV6-6 with TRBJ1-5; 7 bases in between match TRBD1. Reading from cysteine to phenylalanine, the CDR3 counts 15 amino acids. Left in the record is the CDR3 DNA by itself, 45 bases read in frame from the first base. Looking up the germline V gene (reference sequence) yields CDR1 MNHNY and CDR2 SVGAGI. At the junction V is shortened by 0 bases and J by 5 bases; bases outside the gene matches: 4.